The present TCR beta chain was sequenced within a study of OX40 agonist ivuxolimab in advanced cancers. Looking at the study overall: The patients received ivuxolimab by intravenous route every 2 weeks at 0.01 to 10 mg/kg.

Profiling relied on immunoSEQ multiplex PCR, and the TCRdb table lists in-frame clones only, not all of them. The sample consists of about 80,000 clones, around 83% of them appearing once. People who had autoimmune disease history or systemic immunosuppression were excluded. The sequencing here drew on CD4+ or CD8+ T cells sorted from blood, taken in a trial of the OX40 agonist ivuxolimab. The clonotype originates from an adult with an advanced solid tumor such as melanoma, head and neck, liver or kidney cancer.

The CDR3 DNA reads TGTGCCAGATCCGGGACAGGGGGTTACGAGCAGTACTTC. It specifies CARSGTGGYEQYF. This chain links TRBV2 with TRBJ2-7; 11 bases are shared with TRBD1. The CDR3 runs 13 residues. Unmatched junction bases numbered 5, after V lost 9 bases and J lost 4 bases. In germline, CDR1 is SNHLY, CDR2 FYNNEI.